Listed below are T cell receptor beta chains from one sample, sequenced in a study of cytomegalovirus exposure and HLA in healthy donors. Repertoires were generated with immunoSEQ multiplex PCR, while TCRdb's copy carries only in-frame clones and drops some. The table includes 99,000 or so clones, 78% detected once. The specimen sequenced was PBMCs. These receptors were obtained from a man in his thirties or forties in good health and CMV-seronegative. Each CDR3 is given with its conserved first and last residue. A D gene is named only where the DNA matches it firmly. Expanded clones get a size class; other rows say once, few or many, or leave the size out.

v_gene: TRBV30; d_gene: .; abundance: few; j_gene: TRBJ1-5; CDR3nt: TGTGCCTGGACCCCAGGGGGCAATCAGCCCCAGCATTTT; CDR3aa: CAWTPGGNQPQHF
v_gene: TRBV9; d_gene: .; abundance: .; j_gene: TRBJ2-5; CDR3nt: TGTGCCAGCAGCTCCGAACCTACTTGGCAAGAGACCCAGTACTTC; CDR3aa: CASSSEPTWQETQYF
v_gene: TRBV10-3; d_gene: .; abundance: .; j_gene: TRBJ1-1; CDR3nt: TGTGCCATCAGCCAGGGGTCTAGGGAGGCTTTCTTT; CDR3aa: CAISQGSREAFF
v_gene: TRBV11-3; d_gene: TRBD1; abundance: .; j_gene: TRBJ2-7; CDR3nt: TGTGCCAGCAGCTCACCGGGGGACAGGGACCACGAGCAGTACTTC; CDR3aa: CASSSPGDRDHEQYF
v_gene: TRBV6-1; d_gene: .; abundance: .; j_gene: TRBJ2-7; CDR3nt: TGTGCCAGCAGTGTGCAGGGGGGCTCTAATCCCTACGAGCAGTACTTC; CDR3aa: CASSVQGGSNPYEQYF
v_gene: TRBV6-5; d_gene: .; abundance: .; j_gene: TRBJ2-3; CDR3nt: TGTGCCAGCAGTTACTCGAGTGGGAGCGGTGATACGCAGTATTTT; CDR3aa: CASSYSSGSGDTQYF
v_gene: TRBV7-7; d_gene: .; abundance: .; j_gene: TRBJ2-2; CDR3nt: TGTGCTAGCAGCTTCCAAACCGGGGAGCTGTTTTTT; CDR3aa: CASSFQTGELFF
v_gene: TRBV14; d_gene: .; abundance: .; j_gene: TRBJ1-4; CDR3nt: TGTGCCAGCAGCCAAGGTCGAGGTTCGCGGAGTGAAAAACTGTTTTTT; CDR3aa: CASSQGRGSRSEKLFF
v_gene: TRBV19; d_gene: .; abundance: .; j_gene: TRBJ1-3; CDR3nt: TGTGCCAGTAGTCCCGCGACAGGCTCTGGAAACACCATATATTTT; CDR3aa: CASSPATGSGNTIYF
v_gene: TRBV4-3; d_gene: TRBD2; abundance: .; j_gene: TRBJ2-7; CDR3nt: TGCGCCAGCAGCCAAGACGAAGGCGGGGGCTACGAGCAGTACTTC; CDR3aa: CASSQDEGGGYEQYF
v_gene: TRBV25-1; d_gene: .; abundance: few; j_gene: TRBJ1-1; CDR3nt: TGTGCCAGCAGCTTACAGGGTCGGACTGAAGCTTTCTTT; CDR3aa: CASSLQGRTEAFF
v_gene: TRBV7-9; d_gene: TRBD1; abundance: .; j_gene: TRBJ1-1; CDR3nt: TGTGCCAGCAGCGCCGGGACAGGAGGGACTGAAGCTTTCTTT; CDR3aa: CASSAGTGGTEAFF
v_gene: TRBV30; d_gene: .; abundance: .; j_gene: TRBJ1-3; CDR3nt: TGTGCCTGGAGGAGCTCTGGAAACACCATATATTTT; CDR3aa: CAWRSSGNTIYF
v_gene: TRBV19; d_gene: .; abundance: .; j_gene: TRBJ1-2; CDR3nt: TGTGCCAGTAGTATGGAGAGATTGTCGTCCTACACCTTC; CDR3aa: CASSMERLSSYTF
v_gene: TRBV19; d_gene: .; abundance: .; j_gene: TRBJ1-1; CDR3nt: TGTGCCAGTAGTACGGTAACTAACACTGAAGCTTTCTTT; CDR3aa: CASSTVTNTEAFF
v_gene: TRBV6-6; d_gene: TRBD1; abundance: few; j_gene: TRBJ1-2; CDR3nt: TGTGCCAGCAGGGGACAGGGAGATAACTATGGCTACACCTTC; CDR3aa: CASRGQGDNYGYTF
v_gene: TRBV20-1; d_gene: .; abundance: .; j_gene: TRBJ2-7; CDR3nt: TGCAGTGCTAGTCCAGGCTACGAGCAGTACTTC; CDR3aa: CSASPGYEQYF
v_gene: TRBV6-5; d_gene: .; abundance: .; j_gene: TRBJ2-7; CDR3nt: TGTGCCAGCAGTTACGAGACAGGCTCCTACGAGCAGTACTTC; CDR3aa: CASSYETGSYEQYF
v_gene: TRBV19; d_gene: .; abundance: .; j_gene: TRBJ1-1; CDR3nt: TGTGCCAGTAGTCCTGGACAGTTTTTAGGCACTGAAGCTTTCTTT; CDR3aa: CASSPGQFLGTEAFF
v_gene: TRBV19; d_gene: .; abundance: few; j_gene: TRBJ1-2; CDR3nt: TGTGCCAGTAGTATTGGAGGGTCGAGGAAGGGCTACACCTTC; CDR3aa: CASSIGGSRKGYTF
v_gene: TRBV15; d_gene: .; abundance: .; j_gene: TRBJ1-1; CDR3nt: TGTGCCACCAGCAGAGTGGACCAGCGGGGGGCTAACACTGAAGCTTTCTTT; CDR3aa: CATSRVDQRGANTEAFF
v_gene: TRBV11-3; d_gene: TRBD1; abundance: .; j_gene: TRBJ2-6; CDR3nt: TGTGCCAGCAGCTCTAGTAGTTGGGGACAGAGCTCTGGGGCCAACGTCCTGACTTTC; CDR3aa: CASSSSSWGQSSGANVLTF
v_gene: TRBV6-5; d_gene: .; abundance: .; j_gene: TRBJ2-5; CDR3nt: TGTGCCAGCAGCCAGGGTGGGAAGACCCAGTACTTC; CDR3aa: CASSQGGKTQYF
v_gene: TRBV6-5; d_gene: .; abundance: once; j_gene: TRBJ1-1; CDR3nt: TGTGCCAGCAGCCAGGGCGATAGCACTGAAGCTTTCTTT; CDR3aa: CASSQGDSTEAFF
v_gene: TRBV19; d_gene: .; abundance: .; j_gene: TRBJ2-3; CDR3nt: TGTGCCAGTAGTATAGATCGGGACACAGATACGCAGTATTTT; CDR3aa: CASSIDRDTDTQYF
v_gene: TRBV18; d_gene: .; abundance: .; j_gene: TRBJ1-1; CDR3nt: TGTGCCAGCTCAACAGGGAACACTGAAGCTTTCTTT; CDR3aa: CASSTGNTEAFF
v_gene: TRBV18; d_gene: TRBD1; abundance: few; j_gene: TRBJ2-7; CDR3nt: TGTGCCAGCTCACCGCAACAGGGGGCTGACGAGCAGTACTTC; CDR3aa: CASSPQQGADEQYF
v_gene: TRBV9; d_gene: .; abundance: .; j_gene: TRBJ2-5; CDR3nt: TGTGCCAGCAGCGTGGGGCTCCGGGAGACCCAGTACTTC; CDR3aa: CASSVGLRETQYF
v_gene: TRBV29-1; d_gene: TRBD1; abundance: .; j_gene: TRBJ2-1; CDR3nt: TGCAGCGGTCGGACAGGGAACAATGAGCAGTTCTTC; CDR3aa: CSGRTGNNEQFF
v_gene: TRBV19; d_gene: TRBD2; abundance: once; j_gene: TRBJ2-1; CDR3nt: TGTGCCAGTATCAGCGGGAGTTACAATGAGCAGTTCTTC; CDR3aa: CASISGSYNEQFF
v_gene: TRBV4-1; d_gene: TRBD1; abundance: .; j_gene: TRBJ2-1; CDR3nt: TGCGCCAGCAGCCAAGTCCAGGGGGCTTTCAATGAGCAGTTCTTC; CDR3aa: CASSQVQGAFNEQFF
v_gene: TRBV27; d_gene: TRBD2; abundance: .; j_gene: TRBJ2-1; CDR3nt: TGTGCCAGCAGTTCTAGCGGGGTGAAGGCGGAGCAGTTCTTC; CDR3aa: CASSSSGVKAEQFF
v_gene: TRBV9; d_gene: TRBD1; abundance: .; j_gene: TRBJ1-2; CDR3nt: TGTGCCAGCAGCCCGAGGACAGGGGGACACTATGGCTACACCTTC; CDR3aa: CASSPRTGGHYGYTF
v_gene: TRBV15; d_gene: TRBD1; abundance: .; j_gene: TRBJ2-5; CDR3nt: TGTGCCAGATGGACAGGTTGGTGGGAGACCCAGTACTTC; CDR3aa: CARWTGWWETQYF
v_gene: TRBV9; d_gene: .; abundance: .; j_gene: TRBJ1-3; CDR3nt: TGTGCCAGCAGCGCGACAGGCGGGAGCTCTGGAAACACCATATATTTT; CDR3aa: CASSATGGSSGNTIYF
v_gene: TRBV6-5; d_gene: .; abundance: .; j_gene: TRBJ1-1; CDR3nt: TGTGCCAGCAGTTACCGACGGGTAGGGGGGAACACTGAAGCTTTCTTT; CDR3aa: CASSYRRVGGNTEAFF
v_gene: TRBV15; d_gene: .; abundance: .; j_gene: TRBJ2-5; CDR3nt: TGTGCCACCAGCAGAACAGGGGAGACCCAGTACTTC; CDR3aa: CATSRTGETQYF
v_gene: TRBV11-3; d_gene: .; abundance: .; j_gene: TRBJ2-1; CDR3nt: TGTGCCAGCAGCTTAGATTGGCGGACAGAGCAGTTCTTC; CDR3aa: CASSLDWRTEQFF
v_gene: TRBV28; d_gene: .; abundance: .; j_gene: TRBJ2-7; CDR3nt: TGTGCCAGCAGTCTTGTTCCTGACAGCTCCTACGAGCAGTACTTC; CDR3aa: CASSLVPDSSYEQYF
v_gene: TRBV11-2; d_gene: TRBD2; abundance: .; j_gene: TRBJ2-1; CDR3nt: TGTGCCAGCAGCTTAGAGACTAGCGTGGAGGGGTACAATGAGCAGTTCTTC; CDR3aa: CASSLETSVEGYNEQFF